The text below deals with one T cell receptor (beta chain). Expressed TCRB transcripts were sequenced after all isolated RNA was converted to cDNA. Assay used: immunoSEQ multiplex PCR; TCRdb lists only in-frame clones, some missing. The table has 500,000 to 700,000 clones, roughly 16% seen once. The sample is drawn from a study of beta chain features in type 1 diabetes. Sorted CD4+ subsets: naive, central memory, regulatory, stem cell-like memory (CD45RO/CCR7/CD25/CD127/CD95/CD27 panel). CDR3 size: 15 residues. V gave up 4 bases and J gave up 7 bases, with 19 bases separating them. CDR1 and CDR2 from the germline V gene are SGHTA and FQGTGA.

The V gene is TRBV7-3, the J gene TRBJ1-2; D unclear. Sequenced: naive CD4+ T cells from blood. This TCR derives from a man aged 18 to 30 in good health. CDR3 in amino acids: CASSSAAGPQSGYTF. The DNA for the CDR3 is TGTGCCAGCAGCTCCGCGGCGGGTCCTCAGAGTGGCTACACCTTC.